This entry concerns a single TCR beta chain. As handled by the study authors: Using reference gene primer amplification, nucleated cell counts were estimated. The data were produced by immunoSEQ multiplex PCR, yet TCRdb's version contains in-frame clones alone and is incomplete. V and J calls and clone size are given by that table; D and trimming were obtained from the DNA. The top ten clones hold 2.5% to 3.5% of a sample with around 340,000 clones, around four fifths of them seen once. The CDR3 spans 19 residues. CDR1 is LNHNV, CDR2 YYDKDF, per germline (reference sequence). V lost 5 bases and J lost 0; bases outside the gene matches: 18. The data stem from a study of blood T cell repertoires in COVID-19.

The TCR sequence derives from a man in his thirties or forties with active or convalescent COVID-19. This chain joins TRBV15 and TRBJ2-7; 8 bases match TRBD1. Sequenced: peripheral blood. The CDR3 reads CATSGSSRDRRLNSYEQYF. Here the CDR3 DNA reads TGTGCCACCAGCGGCAGCTCCCGGGACAGGCGGCTGAACTCCTACGAGCAGTACTTC. The full variable domain, its missing parts supplied by reference TRBV15 and TRBJ2-7, is DAMVIQNPRYQVTQFGKPVTLSCSQTLNHNVMYWYQQKSSQAPKLLFHYYDKDFNNEADTPDNFQSRRPNTSFCFLDIRSPGLGDTAMYLCATSGSSRDRRLNSYEQYFGPGTRLTVT.